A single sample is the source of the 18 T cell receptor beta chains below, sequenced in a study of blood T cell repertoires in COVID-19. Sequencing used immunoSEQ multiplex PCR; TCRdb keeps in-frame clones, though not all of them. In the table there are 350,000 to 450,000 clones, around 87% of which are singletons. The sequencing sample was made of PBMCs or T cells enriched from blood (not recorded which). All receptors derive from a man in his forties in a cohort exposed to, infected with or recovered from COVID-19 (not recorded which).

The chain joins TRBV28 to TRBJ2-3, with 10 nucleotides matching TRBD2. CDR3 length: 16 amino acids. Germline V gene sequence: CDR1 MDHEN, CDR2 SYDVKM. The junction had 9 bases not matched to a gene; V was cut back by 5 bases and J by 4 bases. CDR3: CASSLAGAGVADTQYF. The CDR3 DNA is TGTGCCAGCAGTCTAGCGGGAGCTGGGGTTGCAGATACGCAGTATTTT.

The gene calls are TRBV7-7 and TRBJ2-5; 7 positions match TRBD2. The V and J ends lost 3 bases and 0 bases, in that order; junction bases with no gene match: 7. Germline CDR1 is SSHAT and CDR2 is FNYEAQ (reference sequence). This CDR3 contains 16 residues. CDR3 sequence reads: CASSFGGSSYQETQYF. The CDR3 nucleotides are TGTGCCAGCAGCTTCGGCGGGAGCTCGTACCAAGAGACCCAGTACTTC.

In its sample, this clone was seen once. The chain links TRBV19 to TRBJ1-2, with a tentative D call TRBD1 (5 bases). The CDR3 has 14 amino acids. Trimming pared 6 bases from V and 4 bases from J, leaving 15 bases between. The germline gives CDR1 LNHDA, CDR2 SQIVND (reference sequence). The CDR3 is CASSWGFTPYGYTF. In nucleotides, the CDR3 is TGTGCCAGTAGCTGGGGCTTTACCCCCTATGGCTACACCTTC. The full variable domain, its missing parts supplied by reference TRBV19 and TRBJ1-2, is DGGITQSPKYLFRKEGQNVTLSCEQNLNHDAMYWYRQDPGQGLRLIYYSQIVNDFQKGDIAEGYSVSREKKESFPLTVTSAQKNPTAFYLCASSWGFTPYGYTFGSGTRLTVV.

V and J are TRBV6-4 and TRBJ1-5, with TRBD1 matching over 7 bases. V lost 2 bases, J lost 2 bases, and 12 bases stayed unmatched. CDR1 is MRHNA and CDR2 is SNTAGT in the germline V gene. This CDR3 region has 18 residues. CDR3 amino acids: CASSDGTVARSGNQPQHF. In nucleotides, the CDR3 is TGTGCCAGCAGTGACGGGACAGTAGCACGAAGTGGCAATCAGCCCCAGCATTTT.

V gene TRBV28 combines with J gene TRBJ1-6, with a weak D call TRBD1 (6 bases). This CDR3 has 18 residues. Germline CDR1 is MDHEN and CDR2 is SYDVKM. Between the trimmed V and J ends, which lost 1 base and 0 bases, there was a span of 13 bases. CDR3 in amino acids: CASSLSGGYNSYNSPLHF. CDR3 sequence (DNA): TGTGCCAGCAGTTTATCGGGGGGCTACAACTCCTATAATTCACCCCTCCACTTT.

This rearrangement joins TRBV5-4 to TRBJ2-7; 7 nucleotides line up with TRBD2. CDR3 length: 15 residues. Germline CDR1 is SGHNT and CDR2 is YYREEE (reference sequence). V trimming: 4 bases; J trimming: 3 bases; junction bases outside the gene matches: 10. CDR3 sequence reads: CASSVSGTSIYEQYF. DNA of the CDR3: TGTGCCAGCAGCGTGAGCGGGACGAGTATCTACGAGCAGTACTTC.

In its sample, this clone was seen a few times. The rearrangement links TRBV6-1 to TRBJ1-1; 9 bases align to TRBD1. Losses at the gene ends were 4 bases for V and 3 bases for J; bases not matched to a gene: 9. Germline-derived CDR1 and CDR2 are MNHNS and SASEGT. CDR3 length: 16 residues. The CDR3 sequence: CASSVGQGRVDTEAFF. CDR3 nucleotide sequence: TGTGCCAGCAGTGTCGGACAGGGGAGGGTGGACACTGAAGCTTTCTTT.

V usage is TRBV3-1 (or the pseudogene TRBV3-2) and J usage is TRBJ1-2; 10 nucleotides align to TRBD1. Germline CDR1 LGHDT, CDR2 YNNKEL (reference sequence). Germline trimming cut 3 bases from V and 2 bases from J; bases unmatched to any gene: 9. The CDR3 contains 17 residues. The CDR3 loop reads CASSHPMDRGKNYGYTF. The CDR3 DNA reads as TGTGCCAGCAGCCACCCAATGGACAGGGGGAAGAACTATGGCTACACCTTC.

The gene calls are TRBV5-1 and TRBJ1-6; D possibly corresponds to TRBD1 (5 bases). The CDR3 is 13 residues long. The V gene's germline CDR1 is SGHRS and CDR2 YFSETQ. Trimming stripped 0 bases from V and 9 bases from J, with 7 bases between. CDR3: CASSLAGGSPLHF. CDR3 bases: TGCGCCAGCAGCTTGGCGGGGGGTTCACCCCTCCACTTT.

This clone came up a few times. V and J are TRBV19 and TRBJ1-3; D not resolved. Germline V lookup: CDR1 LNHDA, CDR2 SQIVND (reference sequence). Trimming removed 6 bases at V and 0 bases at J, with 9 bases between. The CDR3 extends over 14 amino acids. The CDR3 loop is CASSTYYSGNTIYF. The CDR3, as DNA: TGTGCCAGTAGCACATACTACTCTGGAAACACCATATATTTT. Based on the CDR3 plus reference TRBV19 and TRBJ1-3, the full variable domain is DGGITQSPKYLFRKEGQNVTLSCEQNLNHDAMYWYRQDPGQGLRLIYYSQIVNDFQKGDIAEGYSVSREKKESFPLTVTSAQKNPTAFYLCASSTYYSGNTIYFGEGSWLTVV.

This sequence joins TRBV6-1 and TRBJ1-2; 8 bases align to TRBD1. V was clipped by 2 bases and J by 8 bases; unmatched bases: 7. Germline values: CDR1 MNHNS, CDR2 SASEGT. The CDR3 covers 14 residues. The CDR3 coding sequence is TGTGCCAGCAGTGAACCGACAGGGGAGAGCGGCTACACCTTC. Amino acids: CASSEPTGESGYTF.

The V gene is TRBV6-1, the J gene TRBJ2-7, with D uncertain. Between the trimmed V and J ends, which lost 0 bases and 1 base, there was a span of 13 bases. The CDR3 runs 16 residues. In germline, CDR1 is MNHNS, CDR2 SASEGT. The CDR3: CASSEAHGGLSYEQYF. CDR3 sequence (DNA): TGTGCCAGCAGTGAAGCGCATGGCGGATTATCCTACGAGCAGTACTTC.

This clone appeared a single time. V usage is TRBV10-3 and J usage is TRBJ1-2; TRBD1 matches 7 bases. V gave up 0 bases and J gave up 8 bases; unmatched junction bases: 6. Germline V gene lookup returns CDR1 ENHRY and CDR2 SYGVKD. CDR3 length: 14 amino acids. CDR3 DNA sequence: TGTGCCATCAGTGAGTCGACTCAGGGGGTCGGCTACACCTTC. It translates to CAISESTQGVGYTF.

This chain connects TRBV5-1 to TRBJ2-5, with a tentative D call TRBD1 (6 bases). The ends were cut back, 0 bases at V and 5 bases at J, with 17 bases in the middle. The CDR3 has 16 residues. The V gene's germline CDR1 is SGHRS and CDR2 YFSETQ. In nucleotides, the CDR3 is TGCGCCAGCAGCTTGGCCCAACAGGGAATCGGGGAGACCCAGTACTTC. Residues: CASSLAQQGIGETQYF. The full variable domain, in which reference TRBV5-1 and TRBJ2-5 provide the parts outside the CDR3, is KAGVTQTPRYLIKTRGQQVTLSCSPISGHRSVSWYQQTPGQGLQFLFEYFSETQRNKGNFPGRFSGRQFSNSRSEMNVSTLELGDSALYLCASSLAQQGIGETQYFGPGTRLLVL.

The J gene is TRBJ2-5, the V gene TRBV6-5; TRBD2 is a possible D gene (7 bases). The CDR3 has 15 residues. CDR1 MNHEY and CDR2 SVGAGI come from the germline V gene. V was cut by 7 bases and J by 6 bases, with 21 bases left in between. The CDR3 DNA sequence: TGTGCCAGCACTCACCAAGAGGGGGGGGTGAAGACCCAGTACTTC. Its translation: CASTHQEGGVKTQYF.

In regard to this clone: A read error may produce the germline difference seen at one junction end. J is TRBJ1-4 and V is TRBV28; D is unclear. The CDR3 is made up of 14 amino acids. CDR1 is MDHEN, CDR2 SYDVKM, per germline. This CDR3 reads CASSSRVMNAKLFF. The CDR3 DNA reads TGTGCCAGCAGTTCCCGGGTGATGAATGCAAAACTGTTTTTT.

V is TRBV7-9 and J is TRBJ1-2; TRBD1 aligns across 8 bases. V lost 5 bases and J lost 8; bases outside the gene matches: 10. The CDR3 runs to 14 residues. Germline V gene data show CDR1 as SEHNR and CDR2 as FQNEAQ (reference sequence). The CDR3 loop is CASSVGQGWGGYTF. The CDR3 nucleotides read TGTGCCAGCAGCGTCGGACAGGGTTGGGGCGGCTACACCTTC.

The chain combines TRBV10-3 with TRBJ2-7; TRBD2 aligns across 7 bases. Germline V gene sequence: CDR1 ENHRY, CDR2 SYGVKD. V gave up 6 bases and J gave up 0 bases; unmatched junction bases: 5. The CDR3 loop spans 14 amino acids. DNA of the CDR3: TGTGCCATCAGGGTTAGCGGGCGCTCCTACGAGCAGTACTTC. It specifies CAIRVSGRSYEQYF.